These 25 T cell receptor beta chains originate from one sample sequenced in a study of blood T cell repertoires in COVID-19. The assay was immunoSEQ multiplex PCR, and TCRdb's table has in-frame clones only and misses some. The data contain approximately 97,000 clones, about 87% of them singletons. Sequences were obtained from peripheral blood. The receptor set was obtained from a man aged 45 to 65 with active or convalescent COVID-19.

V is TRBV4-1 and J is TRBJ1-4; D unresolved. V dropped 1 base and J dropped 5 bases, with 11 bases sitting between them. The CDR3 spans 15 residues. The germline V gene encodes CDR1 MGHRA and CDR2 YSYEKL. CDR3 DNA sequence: TGCGCCAGCAGCCAAGTAGGACTATACAATGAAAAACTGTTTTTT. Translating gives CASSQVGLYNEKLFF.

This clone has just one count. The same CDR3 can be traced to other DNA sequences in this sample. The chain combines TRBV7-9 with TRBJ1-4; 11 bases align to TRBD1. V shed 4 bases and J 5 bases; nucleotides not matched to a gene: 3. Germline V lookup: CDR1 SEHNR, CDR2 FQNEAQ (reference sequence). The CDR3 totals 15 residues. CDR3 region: CASSWGTGGNEKLFF. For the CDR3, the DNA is TGTGCCAGCAGCTGGGGGACAGGGGGGAATGAAAAACTGTTTTTT.

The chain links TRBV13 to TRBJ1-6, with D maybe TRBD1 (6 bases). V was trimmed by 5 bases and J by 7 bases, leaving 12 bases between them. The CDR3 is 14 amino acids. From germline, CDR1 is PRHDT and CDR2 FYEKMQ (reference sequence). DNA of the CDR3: TGTGCCAGCAGCATACAGGGCGGGAATTCACCCCTCCACTTT. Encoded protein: CASSIQGGNSPLHF.

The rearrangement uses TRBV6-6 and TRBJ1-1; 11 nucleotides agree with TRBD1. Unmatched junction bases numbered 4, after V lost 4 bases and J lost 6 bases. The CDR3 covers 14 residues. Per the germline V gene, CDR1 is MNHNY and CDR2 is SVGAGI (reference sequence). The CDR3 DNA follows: TGTGCCAGCAGTTTCGGGACAGGGGGAGCTGAAGCTTTCTTT. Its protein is CASSFGTGGAEAFF.

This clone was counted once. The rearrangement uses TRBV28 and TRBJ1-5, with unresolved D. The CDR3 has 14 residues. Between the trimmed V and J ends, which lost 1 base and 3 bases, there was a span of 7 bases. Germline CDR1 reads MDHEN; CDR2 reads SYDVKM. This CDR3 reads CASSLYRDNQPQHF. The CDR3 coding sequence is TGTGCCAGCAGTTTATATCGAGACAATCAGCCCCAGCATTTT.

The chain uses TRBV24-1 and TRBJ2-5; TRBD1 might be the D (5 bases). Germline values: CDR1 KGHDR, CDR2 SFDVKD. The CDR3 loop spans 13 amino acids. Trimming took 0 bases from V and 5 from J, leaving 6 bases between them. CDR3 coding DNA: TGTGCCACCAGTGATTTGAGGGGCGAGACCCAGTACTTC. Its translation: CATSDLRGETQYF.

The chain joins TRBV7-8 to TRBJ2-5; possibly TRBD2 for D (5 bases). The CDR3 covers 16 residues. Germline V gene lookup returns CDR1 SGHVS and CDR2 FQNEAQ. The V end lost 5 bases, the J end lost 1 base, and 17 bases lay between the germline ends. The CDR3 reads CASSPRVGDSQETQYF. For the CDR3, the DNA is TGTGCCAGCAGCCCGAGGGTGGGAGATTCCCAAGAGACCCAGTACTTC.

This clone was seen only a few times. For the CDR3, the DNA is TGTGCCTGGAGTCAGGGGGTGGGTGAAAAACTGTTTTTT. Protein: CAWSQGVGEKLFF. The chain carries TRBV30 and TRBJ1-4, with 7 nucleotides matching TRBD1. There are 13 residues in the CDR3. Trimming removed 2 bases from V and 7 bases from J; junction bases left unmatched: 4. Germline V gene lookup returns CDR1 GTSNPN and CDR2 SVGIG (reference sequence).

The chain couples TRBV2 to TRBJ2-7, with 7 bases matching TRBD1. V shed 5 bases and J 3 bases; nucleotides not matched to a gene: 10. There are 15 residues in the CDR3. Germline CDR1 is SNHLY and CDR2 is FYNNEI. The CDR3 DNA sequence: TGTGCCAGCAGTCGGGACAGCAGTCCAGGCTACGAGCAGTACGTC. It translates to CASSRDSSPGYEQYV.

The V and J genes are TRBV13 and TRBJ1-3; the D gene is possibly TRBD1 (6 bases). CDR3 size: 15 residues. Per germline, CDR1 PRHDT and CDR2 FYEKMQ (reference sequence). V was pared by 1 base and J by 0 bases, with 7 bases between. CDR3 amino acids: CASSLDRDSGNTIYF. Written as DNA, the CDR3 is TGTGCCAGCAGCTTAGACAGGGACTCTGGAAACACCATATATTTT.

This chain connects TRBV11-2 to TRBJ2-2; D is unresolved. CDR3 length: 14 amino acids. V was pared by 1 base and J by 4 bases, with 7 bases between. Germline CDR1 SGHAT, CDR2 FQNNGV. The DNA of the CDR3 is TGTGCCAGCAGCTTAGTAGAGGTCACCGGGGAGCTGTTTTTT. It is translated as CASSLVEVTGELFF. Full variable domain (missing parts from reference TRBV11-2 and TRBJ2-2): EAGVAQSPRYKIIEKRQSVAFWCNPISGHATLYWYQQILGQGPKLLIQFQNNGVVDDSQLPKDRFSAERLKGVDSTLKIQPAKLEDSAVYLCASSLVEVTGELFFGEGSRLTVL.

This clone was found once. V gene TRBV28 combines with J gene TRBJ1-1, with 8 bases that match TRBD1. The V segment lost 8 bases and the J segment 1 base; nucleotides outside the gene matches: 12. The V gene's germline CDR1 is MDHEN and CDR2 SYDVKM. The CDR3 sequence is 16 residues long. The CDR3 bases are TGTGCCAGCTCCTCAGGGGGCGAGGGGGGGAACACTGAAGCTTTCTTT. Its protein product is CASSSGGEGGNTEAFF.

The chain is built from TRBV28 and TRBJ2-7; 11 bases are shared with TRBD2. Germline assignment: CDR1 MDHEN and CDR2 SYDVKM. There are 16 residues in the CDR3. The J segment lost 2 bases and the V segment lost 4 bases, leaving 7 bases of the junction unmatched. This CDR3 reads CASSSESSGGPYEQYV. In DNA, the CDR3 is TGTGCCAGCAGTTCCGAATCTAGCGGGGGGCCCTACGAGCAGTACGTC.

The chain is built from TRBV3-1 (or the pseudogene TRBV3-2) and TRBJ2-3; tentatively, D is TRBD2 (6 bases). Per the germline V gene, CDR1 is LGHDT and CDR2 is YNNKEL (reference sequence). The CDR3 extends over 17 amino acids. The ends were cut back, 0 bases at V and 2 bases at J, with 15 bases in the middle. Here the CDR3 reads CASSQDPTGVSTDTQYF. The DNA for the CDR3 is TGTGCCAGCAGCCAAGATCCCACGGGGGTGTCCACAGATACGCAGTATTTT.

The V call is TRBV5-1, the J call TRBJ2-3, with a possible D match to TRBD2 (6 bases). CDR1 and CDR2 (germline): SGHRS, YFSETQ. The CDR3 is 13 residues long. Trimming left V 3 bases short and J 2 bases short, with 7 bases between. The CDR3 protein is CASSSGVTDTQYF. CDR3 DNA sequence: TGCGCCAGCAGCTCGGGGGTCACAGATACGCAGTATTTT.

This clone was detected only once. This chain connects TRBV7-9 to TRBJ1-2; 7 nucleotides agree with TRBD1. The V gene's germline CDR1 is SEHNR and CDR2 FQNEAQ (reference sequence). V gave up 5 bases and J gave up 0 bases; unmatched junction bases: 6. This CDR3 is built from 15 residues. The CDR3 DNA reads TGTGCCAGCAGCGTGGGACAGTCAGCTAACTATGGCTACACCTTC. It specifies CASSVGQSANYGYTF.

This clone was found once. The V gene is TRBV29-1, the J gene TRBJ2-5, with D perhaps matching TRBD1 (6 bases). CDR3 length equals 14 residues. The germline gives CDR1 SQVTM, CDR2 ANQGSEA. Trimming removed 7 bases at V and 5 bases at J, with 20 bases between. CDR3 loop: CSGITTGTSETQYF. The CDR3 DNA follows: TGCAGCGGAATTACAACAGGGACATCTGAGACCCAGTACTTC.

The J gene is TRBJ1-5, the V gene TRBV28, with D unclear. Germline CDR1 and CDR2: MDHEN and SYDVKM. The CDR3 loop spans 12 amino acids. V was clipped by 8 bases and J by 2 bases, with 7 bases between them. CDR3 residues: CASVEGNQPQHF. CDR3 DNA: TGTGCCAGCGTTGAGGGCAATCAGCCCCAGCATTTT. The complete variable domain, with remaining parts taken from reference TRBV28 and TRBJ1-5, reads DVKVTQSSRYLVKRTGEKVFLECVQDMDHENMFWYRQDPGLGLRLIYFSYDVKMKEKGDIPEGYSVSREKKERFSLILESASTNQTSMYLCASVEGNQPQHFGDGTRLSIL.

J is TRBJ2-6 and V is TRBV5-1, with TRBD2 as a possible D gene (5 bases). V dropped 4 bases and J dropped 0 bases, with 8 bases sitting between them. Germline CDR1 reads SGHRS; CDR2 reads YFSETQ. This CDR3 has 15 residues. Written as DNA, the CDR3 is TGCGCCAGCAGCCTAGACTACTCTGGGGCCAACGTCCTGACTTTC. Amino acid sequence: CASSLDYSGANVLTF.

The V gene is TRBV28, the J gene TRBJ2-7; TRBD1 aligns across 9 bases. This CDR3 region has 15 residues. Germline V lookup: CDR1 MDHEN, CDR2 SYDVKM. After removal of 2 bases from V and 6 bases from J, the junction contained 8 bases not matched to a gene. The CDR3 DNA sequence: TGTGCCAGCAGTTTAGGAGGGACAGGGCGGTTCGAGCAGTACGTC. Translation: CASSLGGTGRFEQYV.

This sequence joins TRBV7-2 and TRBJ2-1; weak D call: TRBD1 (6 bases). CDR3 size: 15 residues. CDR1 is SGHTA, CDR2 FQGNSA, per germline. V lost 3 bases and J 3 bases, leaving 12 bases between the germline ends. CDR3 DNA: TGTGCCAGCAGCTTGGACAGCTCCCACTACAATGAGCAGTTCTTC. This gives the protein CASSLDSSHYNEQFF. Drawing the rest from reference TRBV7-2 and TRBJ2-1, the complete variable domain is GAGVSQSPSNKVTEKGKDVELRCDPISGHTALYWYRQSLGQGLEFLIYFQGNSAPDKSGLPSDRFSAERTGGSVSTLTIQRTQQEDSAVYLCASSLDSSHYNEQFFGPGTRLTVL.

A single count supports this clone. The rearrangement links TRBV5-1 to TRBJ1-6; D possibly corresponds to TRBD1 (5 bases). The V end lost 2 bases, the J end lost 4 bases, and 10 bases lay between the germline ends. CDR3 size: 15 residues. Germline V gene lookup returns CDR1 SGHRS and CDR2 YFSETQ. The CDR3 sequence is CASSFDSPYNSPLHF. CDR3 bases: TGCGCCAGCAGCTTTGACAGCCCTTATAATTCACCCCTCCACTTT.

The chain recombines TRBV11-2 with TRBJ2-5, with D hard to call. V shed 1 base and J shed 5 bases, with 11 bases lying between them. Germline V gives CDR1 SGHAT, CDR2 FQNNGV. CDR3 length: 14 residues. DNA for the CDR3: TGTGCCAGCAGCTTAGGGAATTCCGGGGAGACCCAGTACTTC. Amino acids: CASSLGNSGETQYF.

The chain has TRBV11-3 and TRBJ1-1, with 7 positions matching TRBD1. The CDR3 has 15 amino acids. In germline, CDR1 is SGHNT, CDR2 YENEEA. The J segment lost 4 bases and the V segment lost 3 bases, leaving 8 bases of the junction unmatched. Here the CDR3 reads CASSFVRAGGTEAFF. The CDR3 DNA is TGTGCCAGCAGCTTCGTAAGGGCAGGGGGCACTGAAGCTTTCTTT.

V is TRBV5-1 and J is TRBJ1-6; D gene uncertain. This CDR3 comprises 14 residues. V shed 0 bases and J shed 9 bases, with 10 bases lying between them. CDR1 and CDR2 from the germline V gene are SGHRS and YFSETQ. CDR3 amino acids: CASSLGQASSPLHF. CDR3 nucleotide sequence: TGCGCCAGCAGCTTGGGGCAGGCCAGTTCACCCCTCCACTTT.